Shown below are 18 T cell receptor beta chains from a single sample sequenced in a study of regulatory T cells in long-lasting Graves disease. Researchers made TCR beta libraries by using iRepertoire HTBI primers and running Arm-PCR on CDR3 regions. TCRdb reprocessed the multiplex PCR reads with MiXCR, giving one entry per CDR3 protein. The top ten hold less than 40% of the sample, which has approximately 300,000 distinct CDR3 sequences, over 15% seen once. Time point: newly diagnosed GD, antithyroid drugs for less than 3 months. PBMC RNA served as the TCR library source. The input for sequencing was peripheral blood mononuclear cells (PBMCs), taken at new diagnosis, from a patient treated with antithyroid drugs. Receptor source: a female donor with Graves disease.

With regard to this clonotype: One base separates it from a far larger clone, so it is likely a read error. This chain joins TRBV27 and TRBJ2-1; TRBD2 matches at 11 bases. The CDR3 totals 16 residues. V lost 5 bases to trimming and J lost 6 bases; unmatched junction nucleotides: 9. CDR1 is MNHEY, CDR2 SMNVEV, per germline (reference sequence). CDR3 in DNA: TGTGCCAGCAGTGACCTCCGGCTAGCGGGAGGCAATGAGCAGTTCTTC. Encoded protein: CASSDLRLAGGNEQFF.

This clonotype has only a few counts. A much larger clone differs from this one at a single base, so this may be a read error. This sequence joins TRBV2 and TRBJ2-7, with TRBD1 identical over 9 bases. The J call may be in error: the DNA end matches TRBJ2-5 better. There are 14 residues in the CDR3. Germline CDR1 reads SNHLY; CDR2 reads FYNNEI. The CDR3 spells CASSPGTGRETQYF. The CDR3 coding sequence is TGTGCCAGCAGCCCCGGGACAGGGAGGGAGACCCAGTACTTC.

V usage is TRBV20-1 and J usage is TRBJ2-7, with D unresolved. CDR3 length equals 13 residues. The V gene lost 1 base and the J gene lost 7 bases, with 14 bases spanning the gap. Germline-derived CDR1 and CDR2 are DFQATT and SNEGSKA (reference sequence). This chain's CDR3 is CSARVQAPGEQYF. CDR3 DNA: TGCAGTGCTAGAGTGCAAGCCCCCGGGGAGCAGTACTTC.

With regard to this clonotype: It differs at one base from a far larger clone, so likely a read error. The CDR3 DNA is TGTGCCAGCAGCACTTCCTCAGGGGGGTACAATGAGCAGTACTTC. This translates into CASSTSSGGYNEQYF. The gene calls are TRBV28 and TRBJ2-3, with D perhaps matching TRBD1 (7 bases). The J call may be faulty, since TRBJ2-7 better matches the DNA end. Germline-derived CDR1 and CDR2 are MDHEN and SYDVKM. CDR3 length: 15 residues.

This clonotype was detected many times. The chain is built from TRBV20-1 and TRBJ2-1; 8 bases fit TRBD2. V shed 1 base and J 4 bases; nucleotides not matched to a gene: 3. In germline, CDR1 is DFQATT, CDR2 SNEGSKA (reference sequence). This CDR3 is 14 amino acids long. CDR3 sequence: CSARGGRTYNEQFF. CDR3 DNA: TGCAGTGCTAGAGGCGGGAGGACGTACAATGAGCAGTTCTTC.

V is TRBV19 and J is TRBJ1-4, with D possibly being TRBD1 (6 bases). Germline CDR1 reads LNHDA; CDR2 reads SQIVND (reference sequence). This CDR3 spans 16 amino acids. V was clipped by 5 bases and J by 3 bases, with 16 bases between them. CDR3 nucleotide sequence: TGTGCCAGTAGTGAAGGGGGGACCCTCGCTAATGAAAAACTGTTTTTT. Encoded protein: CASSEGGTLANEKLFF.

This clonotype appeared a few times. The CDR3 region has the DNA TGTGCCAGCAGCCGGGACAATTCCTACGAGCAGTTCTTC. It translates to CASSRDNSYEQFF. This chain connects TRBV2 to TRBJ2-1; D is perhaps TRBD1 (6 bases). This CDR3 has 13 amino acids. The germline V gene encodes CDR1 SNHLY and CDR2 FYNNEI. The V gene lost 6 bases and the J gene lost 10 bases, with 16 bases spanning the gap.

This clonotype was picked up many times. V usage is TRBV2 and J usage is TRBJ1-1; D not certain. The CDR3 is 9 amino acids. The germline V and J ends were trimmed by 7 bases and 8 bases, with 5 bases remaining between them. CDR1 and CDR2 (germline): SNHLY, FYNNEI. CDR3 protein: CASKQEAFF. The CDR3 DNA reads TGTGCCAGCAAACAAGAAGCTTTCTTT.

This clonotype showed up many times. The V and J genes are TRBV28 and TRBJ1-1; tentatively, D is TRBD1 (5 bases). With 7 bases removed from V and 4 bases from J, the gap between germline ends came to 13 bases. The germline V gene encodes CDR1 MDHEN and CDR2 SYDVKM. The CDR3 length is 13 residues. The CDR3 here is CASIREGATEAFF. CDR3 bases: TGTGCCAGCATTAGGGAAGGGGCCACTGAAGCTTTCTTT.

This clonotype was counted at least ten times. CDR3 sequence reads: CASSVFRHTGELFF. CDR3 nucleotide sequence: TGTGCCAGCAGTGTATTCCGGCACACCGGGGAGCTGTTTTTT. The chain combines TRBV11-2 with TRBJ2-2; D uncertain. Germline-derived CDR1 and CDR2 are SGHAT and FQNNGV. Deletions cut 6 bases from V and 3 bases from J, with 11 bases between. The length of the CDR3 is 14 residues.

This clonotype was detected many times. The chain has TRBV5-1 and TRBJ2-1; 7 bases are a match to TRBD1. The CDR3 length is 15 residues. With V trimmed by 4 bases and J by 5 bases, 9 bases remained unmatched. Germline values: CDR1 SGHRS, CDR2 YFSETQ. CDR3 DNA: TGCGCCAGCAGCCCGGGACAGAGAATCGACAATGAGCAGTTCTTC. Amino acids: CASSPGQRIDNEQFF.

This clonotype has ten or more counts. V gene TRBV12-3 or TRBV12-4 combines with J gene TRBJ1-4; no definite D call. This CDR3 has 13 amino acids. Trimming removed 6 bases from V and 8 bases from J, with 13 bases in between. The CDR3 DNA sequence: TGTGCCAGCAGGACCACAGTATCCGAAAAACTGTTTTTT. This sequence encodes CASRTTVSEKLFF.

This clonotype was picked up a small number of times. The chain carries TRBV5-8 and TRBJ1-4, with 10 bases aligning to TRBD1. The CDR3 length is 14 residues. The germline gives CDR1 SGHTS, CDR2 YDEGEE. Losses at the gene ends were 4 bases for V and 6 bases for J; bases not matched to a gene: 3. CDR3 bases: TGTGCCAGCAGCGCCGGGACAGGGGATGAAAAACTGTTTTTT. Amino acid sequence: CASSAGTGDEKLFF. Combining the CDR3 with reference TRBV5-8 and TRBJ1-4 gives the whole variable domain EAGVTQSPTHLIKTRGQQATLRCSPISGHTSVYWYQQALGLGLQFLLWYDEGEERNRGNFPPRFSGRQFPNYSSELNVNALELEDSALYLCASSAGTGDEKLFFGSGTQLSVL.

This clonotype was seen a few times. The CDR3 loop reads CATSDVKAGTYNEQFF. The DNA for the CDR3 is TGTGCCACCAGTGATGTGAAAGCGGGGACCTACAATGAGCAGTTCTTC. The gene calls are TRBV24-1 and TRBJ2-1, with 7 bases matching TRBD2. V shed 3 bases and J 2 bases; nucleotides not matched to a gene: 6. Germline CDR1 reads KGHDR; CDR2 reads SFDVKD. The CDR3 extends over 16 amino acids.

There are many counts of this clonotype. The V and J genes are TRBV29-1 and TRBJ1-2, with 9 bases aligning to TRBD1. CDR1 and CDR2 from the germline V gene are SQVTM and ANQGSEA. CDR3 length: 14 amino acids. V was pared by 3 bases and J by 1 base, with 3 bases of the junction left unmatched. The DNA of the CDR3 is TGCAGCGTTGAGGACAGGGGTGGTAACTATGGCTACACCTTC. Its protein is CSVEDRGGNYGYTF.

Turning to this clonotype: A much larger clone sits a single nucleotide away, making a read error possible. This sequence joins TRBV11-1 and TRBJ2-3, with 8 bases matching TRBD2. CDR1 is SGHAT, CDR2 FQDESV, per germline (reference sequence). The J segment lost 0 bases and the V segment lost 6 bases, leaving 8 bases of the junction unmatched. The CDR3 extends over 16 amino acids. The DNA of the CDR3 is TGTGCCAGCAGGGCTACAGCGGGAGTAAGCACAGATACGCAGTATTTT. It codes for CASRATAGVSTDTQYF.

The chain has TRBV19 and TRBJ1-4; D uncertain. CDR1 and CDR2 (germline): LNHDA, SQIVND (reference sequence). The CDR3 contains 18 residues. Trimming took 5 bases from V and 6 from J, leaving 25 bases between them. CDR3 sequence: CASSFPFPPSKDDEKLFF. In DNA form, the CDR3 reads TGTGCCAGTAGTTTTCCCTTCCCCCCATCGAAGGACGATGAAAAACTGTTTTTT. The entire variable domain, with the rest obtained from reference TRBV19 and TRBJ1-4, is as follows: DGGITQSPKYLFRKEGQNVTLSCEQNLNHDAMYWYRQDPGQGLRLIYYSQIVNDFQKGDIAEGYSVSREKKESFPLTVTSAQKNPTAFYLCASSFPFPPSKDDEKLFFGSGTQLSVL.

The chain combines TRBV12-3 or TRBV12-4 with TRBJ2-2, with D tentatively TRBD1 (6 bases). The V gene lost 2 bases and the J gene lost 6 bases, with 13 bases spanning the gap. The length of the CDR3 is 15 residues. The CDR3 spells CASSLIRGWSGELFF. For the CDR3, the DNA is TGTGCCAGCAGTTTAATCAGGGGATGGTCCGGGGAGCTGTTTTTT.